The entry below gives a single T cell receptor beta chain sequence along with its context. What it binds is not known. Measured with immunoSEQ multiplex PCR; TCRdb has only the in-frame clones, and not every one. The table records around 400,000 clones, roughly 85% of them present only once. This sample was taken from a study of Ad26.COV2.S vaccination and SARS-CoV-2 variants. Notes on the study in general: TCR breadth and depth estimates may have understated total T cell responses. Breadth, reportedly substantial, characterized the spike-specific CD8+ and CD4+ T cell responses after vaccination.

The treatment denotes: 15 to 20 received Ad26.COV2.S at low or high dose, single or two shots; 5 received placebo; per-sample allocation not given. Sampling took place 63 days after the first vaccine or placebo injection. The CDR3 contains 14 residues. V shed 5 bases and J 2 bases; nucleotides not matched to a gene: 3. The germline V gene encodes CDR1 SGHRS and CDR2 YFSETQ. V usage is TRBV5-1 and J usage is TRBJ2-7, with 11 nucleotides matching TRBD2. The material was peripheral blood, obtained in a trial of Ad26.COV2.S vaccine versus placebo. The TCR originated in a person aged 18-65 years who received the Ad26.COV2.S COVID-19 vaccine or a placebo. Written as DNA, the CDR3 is TGCGCCAGCAGGAGACTAGCGGGGACCTACGAGCAGTACTTC. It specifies CASRRLAGTYEQYF.